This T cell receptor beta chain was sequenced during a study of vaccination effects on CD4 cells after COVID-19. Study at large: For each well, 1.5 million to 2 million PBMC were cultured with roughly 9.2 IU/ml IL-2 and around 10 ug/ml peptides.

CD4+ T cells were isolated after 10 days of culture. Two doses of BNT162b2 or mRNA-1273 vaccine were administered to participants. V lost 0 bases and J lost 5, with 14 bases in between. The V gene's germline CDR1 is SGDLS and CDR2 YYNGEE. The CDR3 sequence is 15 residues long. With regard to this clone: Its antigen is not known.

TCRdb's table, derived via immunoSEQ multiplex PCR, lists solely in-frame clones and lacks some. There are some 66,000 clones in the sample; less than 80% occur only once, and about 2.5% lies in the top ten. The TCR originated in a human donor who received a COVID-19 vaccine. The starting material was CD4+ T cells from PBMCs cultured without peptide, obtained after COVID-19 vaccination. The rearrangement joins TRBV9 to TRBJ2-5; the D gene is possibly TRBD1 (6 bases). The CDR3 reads CASSVDLQGGETQYF. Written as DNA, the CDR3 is TGTGCCAGCAGCGTAGACCTACAGGGTGGGGAGACCCAGTACTTC. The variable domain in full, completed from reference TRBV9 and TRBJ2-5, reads DSGVTQTPKHLITATGQRVTLRCSPRSGDLSVYWYQQSLDQGLQFLIQYYNGEERAKGNILERFSAQQFPDLHSELNLSSLELGDSALYFCASSVDLQGGETQYFGPGTRLLVL.